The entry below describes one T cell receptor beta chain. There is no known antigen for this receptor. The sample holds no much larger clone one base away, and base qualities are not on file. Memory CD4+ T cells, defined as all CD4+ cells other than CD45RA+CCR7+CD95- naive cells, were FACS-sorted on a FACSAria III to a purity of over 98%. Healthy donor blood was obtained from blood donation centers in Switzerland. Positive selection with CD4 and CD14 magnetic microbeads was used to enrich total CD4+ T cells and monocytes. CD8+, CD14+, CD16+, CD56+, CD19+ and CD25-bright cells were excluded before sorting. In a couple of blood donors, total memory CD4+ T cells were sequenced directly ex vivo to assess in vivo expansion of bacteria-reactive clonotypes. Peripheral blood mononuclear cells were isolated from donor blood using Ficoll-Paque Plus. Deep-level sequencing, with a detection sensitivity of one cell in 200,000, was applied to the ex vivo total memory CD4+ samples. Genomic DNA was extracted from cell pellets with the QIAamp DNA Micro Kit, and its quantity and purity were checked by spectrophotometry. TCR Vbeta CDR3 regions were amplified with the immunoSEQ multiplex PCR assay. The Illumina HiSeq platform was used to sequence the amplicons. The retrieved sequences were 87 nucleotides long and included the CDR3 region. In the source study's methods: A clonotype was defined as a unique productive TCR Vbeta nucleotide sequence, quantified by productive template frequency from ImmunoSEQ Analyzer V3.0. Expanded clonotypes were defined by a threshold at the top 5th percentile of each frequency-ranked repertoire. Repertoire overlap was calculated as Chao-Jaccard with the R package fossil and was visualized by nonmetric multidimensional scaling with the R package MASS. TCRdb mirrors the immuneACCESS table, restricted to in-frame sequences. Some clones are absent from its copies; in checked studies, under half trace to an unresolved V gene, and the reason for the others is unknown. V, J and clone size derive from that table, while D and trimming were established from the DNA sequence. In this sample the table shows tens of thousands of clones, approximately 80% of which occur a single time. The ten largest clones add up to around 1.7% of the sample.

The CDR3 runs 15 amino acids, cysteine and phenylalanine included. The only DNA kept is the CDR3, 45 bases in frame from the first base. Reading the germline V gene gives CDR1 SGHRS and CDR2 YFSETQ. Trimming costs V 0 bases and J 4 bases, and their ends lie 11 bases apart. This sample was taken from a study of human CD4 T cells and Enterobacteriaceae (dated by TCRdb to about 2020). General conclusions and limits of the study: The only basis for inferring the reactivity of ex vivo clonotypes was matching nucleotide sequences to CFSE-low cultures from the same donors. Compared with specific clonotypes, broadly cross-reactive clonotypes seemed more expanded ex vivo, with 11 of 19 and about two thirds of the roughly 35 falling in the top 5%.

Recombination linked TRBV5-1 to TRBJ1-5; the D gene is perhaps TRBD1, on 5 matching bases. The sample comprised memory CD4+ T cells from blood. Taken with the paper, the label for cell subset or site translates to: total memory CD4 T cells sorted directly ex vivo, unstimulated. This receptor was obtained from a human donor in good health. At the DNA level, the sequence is TGCGCCAGCAGCTTGGCCGGGGAGGGGAATCAGCCCCAGCATTTT. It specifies CASSLAGEGNQPQHF.